The 19 T cell receptor beta chains below come from one sample, sequenced in a study of blood T cell repertoires in COVID-19. Here immunoSEQ multiplex PCR was the method, and the copy in TCRdb shows in-frame clones only, minus some. The repertoire has about 140,000 clones, about 89% of them found once; the top ten carry around 11%. The specimen was PBMCs or T cells enriched from blood (not recorded which). The receptor set was obtained from a man aged 55 to 69 who had recovered from COVID-19.

The chain uses TRBV28 and TRBJ1-2, with a weak D call TRBD1 (6 bases). Germline CDR1 and CDR2: MDHEN and SYDVKM. The CDR3 has 13 residues. V was cut by 6 bases and J by 4 bases, with 12 bases left in between. CDR3 sequence (DNA): TGTGCCAGCAGCCGGGACACCTCCTATGGCTACACCTTC. Amino acid sequence: CASSRDTSYGYTF.

The chain carries TRBV6-5 and TRBJ1-5; tentative D call: TRBD1 (6 bases). Germline CDR1 and CDR2: MNHEY and SVGAGI. The CDR3 has 15 amino acids. V was shortened by 6 bases and J by 3 bases, with 15 bases between the two germline ends. CDR3 residues: CASRIQGSHNQPQHF. The CDR3 DNA reads as TGTGCCAGCAGAATACAGGGCAGCCACAATCAGCCCCAGCATTTT.

The chain is built from TRBV10-3 and TRBJ2-7; 7 bases are shared with TRBD2. V shed 0 bases and J 1 base; nucleotides not matched to a gene: 6. CDR1 is ENHRY and CDR2 is SYGVKD in the germline V gene. CDR3 size: 16 residues. The CDR3 reads CAISESGQGGSYEQYF. The CDR3 nucleotides read TGTGCCATCAGTGAGTCGGGGCAGGGAGGGTCCTACGAGCAGTACTTC.

V gene TRBV9 combines with J gene TRBJ2-1; 13 bases are shared with TRBD2. From germline, CDR1 is SGDLS and CDR2 YYNGEE. The V gene end was trimmed by 4 bases and the J gene end by 3 bases; junction bases not matched to a gene: 7. The CDR3 loop spans 17 amino acids. This CDR3 is CASSPRLAGGIYNEQFF. The CDR3, as DNA: TGTGCCAGCAGCCCACGACTAGCGGGGGGTATCTACAATGAGCAGTTCTTC.

This chain joins TRBV3-1 (or the pseudogene TRBV3-2) and TRBJ2-7; no definite D call. V was pared by 4 bases and J by 1 base, with 5 bases between. The germline CDR1 and CDR2 sequences are LGHDT and YNNKEL (reference sequence). The CDR3 has 12 amino acids. The CDR3 bases are TGTGCCAGCAGCCTAATGTCCTACGAGCAGTACTTC. Its protein is CASSLMSYEQYF.

The table lists this clone with a few counts. The rearrangement joins TRBV29-1 to TRBJ2-7; 7 nucleotides agree with TRBD1. J was trimmed by 6 bases and V by 7 bases; bases with no gene match: 18. This CDR3 comprises 15 residues. Germline V gene sequence: CDR1 SQVTM, CDR2 ANQGSEA. The CDR3 here is CSASADDRVFGEQYF. The CDR3 DNA is TGCAGCGCCTCTGCGGACGACAGGGTATTCGGCGAGCAGTACTTC.

V and J are TRBV19 and TRBJ2-2, with 8 bases that match TRBD2. With 6 bases clipped from V and 1 base from J, the junction kept 1 base outside the gene matches. The CDR3 is 14 residues long. Germline assignment: CDR1 LNHDA and CDR2 SQIVND (reference sequence). CDR3 region: CASSGTRNTGELFF. DNA for the CDR3: TGTGCCAGTAGCGGGACTAGGAACACCGGGGAGCTGTTTTTT.

This rearrangement joins TRBV28 to TRBJ1-1; TRBD1 matches 7 bases. After removal of 5 bases from V and 1 base from J, the junction contained 4 bases not matched to a gene. The germline CDR1 and CDR2 sequences are MDHEN and SYDVKM. The length of the CDR3 is 14 residues. The CDR3 DNA reads TGTGCCAGCAGTCATGGGACAGCGAACACTGAAGCTTTCTTT. It specifies CASSHGTANTEAFF.

The chain uses TRBV9 and TRBJ1-2; D is unresolved. Trimming removed 7 bases at V and 5 bases at J, with 12 bases between. The germline CDR1 and CDR2 sequences are SGDLS and YYNGEE. The CDR3 length is 12 residues. CDR3 residues: CASGVSKYGYTF. CDR3 sequence (DNA): TGTGCCAGCGGAGTCAGCAAATATGGCTACACCTTC.

The chain is built from TRBV19 and TRBJ2-1; TRBD1 aligns across 8 bases. This CDR3 contains 15 residues. Germline CDR1 and CDR2: LNHDA and SQIVND (reference sequence). V lost 3 bases and J lost 4; bases outside the gene matches: 5. The CDR3 region has the DNA TGTGCCAGTAGTATCAGGACAGGGTCATACAATGAGCAGTTCTTC. It yields the protein CASSIRTGSYNEQFF. Filled out from reference TRBV19 and TRBJ2-1, the complete variable domain reads DGGITQSPKYLFRKEGQNVTLSCEQNLNHDAMYWYRQDPGQGLRLIYYSQIVNDFQKGDIAEGYSVSREKKESFPLTVTSAQKNPTAFYLCASSIRTGSYNEQFFGPGTRLTVL.

The chain links TRBV10-2 to TRBJ2-1; D possibly corresponds to TRBD1 (5 bases). The CDR3 runs 13 residues. The germline V gene has CDR1 WSHSY and CDR2 SAAADI. V lost 9 bases and J lost 6, with 15 bases in between. The CDR3 is CASTRARGNEQFF. As DNA, the CDR3 is TGCGCCAGTACAAGGGCTAGGGGCAATGAGCAGTTCTTC.

J is TRBJ2-1 and V is TRBV25-1; D uncertain. This CDR3 contains 12 residues. V was shortened by 6 bases and J by 16 bases, with 19 bases between the two germline ends. Germline V gives CDR1 MGHDK, CDR2 SYGVNS. The CDR3 DNA is TGTGCCAGCAGCACCAATGACTGGTCTGCTTTCTTC. Its translation is CASSTNDWSAFF.

The CDR3 reads CASSLEVAQGDTGELFF. CDR3 nucleotides: TGTGCCAGCAGCTTGGAGGTGGCACAGGGGGACACCGGGGAGCTGTTTTTT. This chain joins TRBV5-6 and TRBJ2-2; 8 bases are a match to TRBD1. CDR3 length: 17 amino acids. Germline values: CDR1 SGHDT, CDR2 YYEEEE. Trimming took 0 bases from V and 3 from J; bases not matched to a gene: 7.

The chain links TRBV5-1 to TRBJ1-1, with no clear D. V lost 4 bases and J 0 bases, leaving 10 bases between the germline ends. This CDR3 contains 14 residues. Germline V gene data show CDR1 as SGHRS and CDR2 as YFSETQ. This CDR3 reads CASSGQALNTEAFF. The CDR3 DNA reads as TGCGCCAGCAGCGGGCAGGCTTTGAACACTGAAGCTTTCTTT.

CDR3 loop: CASSLSTYEQYF. The CDR3 DNA sequence: TGTGCCAGCAGCTTGAGCACCTACGAGCAGTACTTC. This sequence joins TRBV5-4 and TRBJ2-7; D uncertain. Germline CDR1 SGHNT, CDR2 YYREEE (reference sequence). Trimming shortened V by 1 base and J by 2 bases, and 4 bases separated the two germline ends. CDR3 length equals 12 residues. Combining the CDR3 with reference TRBV5-4 and TRBJ2-7 gives the whole variable domain ETGVTQSPTHLIKTRGQQVTLRCSSQSGHNTVSWYQQALGQGPQFIFQYYREEENGRGNFPPRFSGLQFPNYSSELNVNALELDDSALYLCASSLSTYEQYFGPGTRLTVT.

The chain couples TRBV28 to TRBJ1-1, with 7 bases that match TRBD1. J lost 4 bases, V lost 8 bases, and 10 bases had no gene match. Germline CDR1 and CDR2: MDHEN and SYDVKM. CDR3 length: 14 residues. For the CDR3, the DNA is TGTGCCAGCCTTTGGGGGGCAGGGGGCACTGAAGCTTTCTTT. This codes for CASLWGAGGTEAFF.

The rearrangement uses TRBV10-3 and TRBJ1-2; D remains unclear. The germline V gene encodes CDR1 ENHRY and CDR2 SYGVKD. The CDR3 spans 13 residues. Trimming took off 2 bases at V and 1 base at J, with 5 bases between the two ends. CDR3 in DNA: TGTGCCATCAGTGAGCAGGTTAACTATGGCTACACCTTC. Its translation: CAISEQVNYGYTF.

This sequence joins TRBV3-1 (or the pseudogene TRBV3-2) and TRBJ2-5; TRBD2 agrees at 8 bases. Germline V CDR1 and CDR2: LGHDT, YNNKEL (reference sequence). V shed 1 base, J shed 0 bases, and the junction held 4 bases outside the gene matches. This CDR3 is 16 amino acids long. As DNA, the CDR3 is TGTGCCAGCAGCCAAGGAAGCGGGAGCTACCAAGAGACCCAGTACTTC. Protein sequence: CASSQGSGSYQETQYF.

The chain combines TRBV19 with TRBJ2-2; maybe TRBD1 (5 bases). Germline lookup yields CDR1 LNHDA and CDR2 SQIVND (reference sequence). The CDR3 covers 13 residues. V lost 7 bases to trimming and J lost 2 bases, with 8 bases between them. The CDR3 spells CASITGNTGELFF. As DNA, the CDR3 is TGTGCCAGTATAACAGGAAACACCGGGGAGCTGTTTTTT.